These 10 T cell receptor beta chains share one sample of origin, sequenced in a study of blood T cell repertoires in COVID-19. Libraries were prepared by immunoSEQ multiplex PCR; TCRdb keeps only in-frame clonotypes and omits some of them. The top ten clones hold 10% to 15% of a sample with 150,000 to 200,000 clones, over 80% of them seen once. The sequencing input was PBMCs or T cells enriched from blood (not recorded which). The receptors were gathered from an older woman who had recovered from COVID-19.

This clone was observed a single time. For the CDR3, the DNA is TGTGCCAGCAGAATCCAGGGAGGTAATGAAAAACTGTTTTTT. As protein: CASRIQGGNEKLFF. The V call is TRBV27, the J call TRBJ1-4; weak D call: TRBD1 (5 bases). Trimming pared 6 bases from V and 4 bases from J, leaving 12 bases between. Germline CDR1 reads MNHEY; CDR2 reads SMNVEV (reference sequence). The CDR3 totals 14 residues.

This clone was detected only once. V and J are TRBV3-1 (or the pseudogene TRBV3-2) and TRBJ2-1, with 7 bases fitting TRBD2. There are 14 residues in the CDR3. Germline V CDR1 and CDR2: LGHDT, YNNKEL (reference sequence). The J segment lost 8 bases and the V segment lost 6 bases, leaving 10 bases of the junction unmatched. DNA for the CDR3: TGTGCCAGCAGTCTGGGACTACCCTCGGATGAGCAGTTCTTC. It specifies CASSLGLPSDEQFF.

This clone was counted a few times. This chain connects TRBV11-1 to TRBJ1-1; the D is unclear. The V end was cut by 2 bases, the J end by 3 bases, with 10 bases between. CDR3 length: 14 amino acids. Germline-derived CDR1 and CDR2 are SGHAT and FQDESV (reference sequence). Here the CDR3 reads CASSLTGFDTEAFF. The DNA of the CDR3 is TGTGCCAGCAGCTTAACGGGGTTTGACACTGAAGCTTTCTTT.

The J gene is TRBJ1-4, the V gene TRBV5-1; 8 nucleotides agree with TRBD1. The V and J ends lost 4 bases and 2 bases, in that order; junction bases with no gene match: 4. The CDR3 contains 15 residues. In germline, CDR1 is SGHRS, CDR2 YFSETQ. The CDR3 sequence is CASSVTGGTNEKLFF. CDR3 DNA sequence: TGCGCCAGCAGCGTCACAGGGGGGACTAATGAAAAACTGTTTTTT.

The J gene is TRBJ2-7, the V gene TRBV5-1; TRBD1 is a possible D gene (6 bases). There are 14 residues in the CDR3. The ends were cut back, 6 bases at V and 7 bases at J, with 20 bases in the middle. Per the germline V gene, CDR1 is SGHRS and CDR2 is YFSETQ. The CDR3 protein is CASKEGQQTDEQYF. The CDR3 DNA reads TGCGCCAGCAAGGAAGGACAGCAGACGGATGAGCAGTACTTC.

The rearrangement links TRBV9 to TRBJ1-3; TRBD1 agrees at 8 bases. V lost 4 bases and J lost 2; bases outside the gene matches: 2. The CDR3 contains 14 residues. Germline V gene data show CDR1 as SGDLS and CDR2 as YYNGEE. In nucleotides, the CDR3 is TGTGCCAGCAGCCGACAGGGGCCTGGAAACACCATATATTTT. The encoded protein is CASSRQGPGNTIYF.

J is TRBJ2-2 and V is TRBV2; possible D gene TRBD1, 6 bases. The CDR3 loop spans 15 amino acids. The V end was cut by 7 bases, the J end by 0 bases, with 12 bases between. Looked up from germline, CDR1 is SNHLY and CDR2 is FYNNEI. CDR3 coding DNA: TGTGCCAGCACCCCGGGACAAACGAACACCGGGGAGCTGTTTTTT. It is translated as CASTPGQTNTGELFF. The full variable domain, in which reference TRBV2 and TRBJ2-2 provide the parts outside the CDR3, is EPEVTQTPSHQVTQMGQEVILRCVPISNHLYFYWYRQILGQKVEFLVSFYNNEISEKSEIFDDQFSVERPDGSNFTLKIRSTKLEDSAMYFCASTPGQTNTGELFFGEGSRLTVL.

The CDR3: CASSAGTGSYEQYF. As DNA, the CDR3 is TGCGCCAGCAGTGCCGGGACAGGGTCATACGAGCAGTACTTC. V gene TRBV10-1 combines with J gene TRBJ2-7; 9 nucleotides agree with TRBD1. With 4 bases clipped from V and 4 bases from J, the junction kept 5 bases outside the gene matches. Germline V gives CDR1 WNHNN, CDR2 SYGVQD (reference sequence). The CDR3 extends over 14 amino acids.

CDR3 coding DNA: TGCACCAGCAGCCAAGTAGGGGACAGAGCCTTTGAAAAACTGTTTTTT. It specifies CTSSQVGDRAFEKLFF. The chain uses TRBV1 and TRBJ1-4; TRBD1 reflects the table's D call only, with no check against the DNA. TRBV1 represents a pseudogene. This CDR3 is built from 16 residues.

CDR3 region: CASSLGSFGDWTDTQYF. CDR3 coding DNA: TGTGCCAGCAGCTTGGGGTCATTCGGGGATTGGACAGATACGCAGTATTTT. The chain employs TRBV5-6 and TRBJ2-3; TRBD2 is a possible D gene (5 bases). Between the trimmed V and J ends, which lost 0 bases and 3 bases, there was a span of 17 bases. The CDR3 loop spans 17 amino acids. Germline V gene sequence: CDR1 SGHDT, CDR2 YYEEEE.